The 10 T cell receptor beta chains below all came from one sample that was sequenced in a study of control samples from healthy donors and cancer patients. Some clones are missing from TCRdb's copy, which holds only in-frame ones; the method was immunoSEQ multiplex PCR. This sample has tens of thousands of clones; 70% to 90% occur once, and the top ten carry 1.9%. The specimen sequenced was PBMCs. These receptors all stem from a woman aged 60 to 75 with head and neck cancer.

V usage is TRBV19 and J usage is TRBJ1-1; D is ambiguous. The germline V gene encodes CDR1 LNHDA and CDR2 SQIVND (reference sequence). V lost 10 bases and J lost 1, with 13 bases in between. The CDR3 is 13 residues long. The CDR3 here is CATVGQKNTEAFF. CDR3 nucleotides: TGTGCCACCGTAGGGCAGAAGAACACTGAAGCTTTCTTT.

The chain couples TRBV24-1 to TRBJ2-1, with a possible D match to TRBD2 (6 bases). Germline V gene data show CDR1 as KGHDR and CDR2 as SFDVKD. V was trimmed by 0 bases and J by 0 bases, leaving 8 bases between them. The CDR3 is 16 amino acids. The CDR3 DNA sequence: TGTGCCACCAGTGATTTGTCGGGAGACTCCTACAATGAGCAGTTCTTC. Translated, it gives CATSDLSGDSYNEQFF.

The sample holds a few counts of this clone. The chain joins TRBV4-3 to TRBJ2-3; 10 bases match TRBD2. Looked up from germline, CDR1 is LGHNA and CDR2 is YSLEER. The CDR3 is 16 amino acids. V lost 4 bases, J lost 3 bases, and 7 bases stayed unmatched. As DNA, the CDR3 is TGCGCCAGCAGCCGGGATATAGCGGGAGGAACAGATACGCAGTATTTT. This sequence encodes CASSRDIAGGTDTQYF.

V gene TRBV11-2 combines with J gene TRBJ2-1; 9 positions match TRBD1. Germline CDR1 reads SGHAT; CDR2 reads FQNNGV. The V gene end was trimmed by 8 bases and the J gene end by 7 bases; junction bases not matched to a gene: 12. The CDR3 runs 15 residues. Here the CDR3 reads CASGLPRTGVNEQFF. The CDR3 coding sequence is TGTGCCAGCGGACTCCCGAGGACAGGGGTTAATGAGCAGTTCTTC. Looking up the rest from reference TRBV11-2 and TRBJ2-1 gives the full variable domain: EAGVAQSPRYKIIEKRQSVAFWCNPISGHATLYWYQQILGQGPKLLIQFQNNGVVDDSQLPKDRFSAERLKGVDSTLKIQPAKLEDSAVYLCASGLPRTGVNEQFFGPGTRLTVL.

This chain links TRBV5-5 with TRBJ1-5; tentative D call: TRBD1 (6 bases). The CDR3 is made up of 15 amino acids. V lost 4 bases and J lost 4, with 15 bases in between. Germline loops: CDR1 SGHKS, CDR2 YYEKEE (reference sequence). CDR3 DNA sequence: TGTGCCAGCAGCCCTATGGGGCAGGGGAATCAGCCCCAGCATTTT. Amino acid sequence: CASSPMGQGNQPQHF.

The V and J genes are TRBV2 and TRBJ1-2, with 7 bases fitting TRBD1. This CDR3 is built from 14 residues. Germline V lookup: CDR1 SNHLY, CDR2 FYNNEI. Trimming at V came to 6 bases and at J to 7 bases, leaving 11 bases not matched to a gene. The CDR3 DNA is TGTGCCAGCAGCGAGGACAGGACGGCGGGTGGCTACACCTTC. This codes for CASSEDRTAGGYTF.

This clone was counted a single time. The V call is TRBV6-2 or TRBV6-3, the J call TRBJ2-5, with 10 bases fitting TRBD2. J was trimmed by 3 bases and V by 4 bases; bases with no gene match: 2. CDR3 length: 14 amino acids. The germline V gene has CDR1 MNHEY and CDR2 SVGEGT. The CDR3 sequence is CASSLTSGEETQYF. For the CDR3, the DNA is TGTGCCAGCAGTTTAACTAGCGGGGAAGAGACCCAGTACTTC.

CDR3 DNA sequence: TGTGCCATCAGTGAGTCCACTAGCGGGAGTTCATGGGAGCAGTTCTTC. Translating gives CAISESTSGSSWEQFF. The rearrangement links TRBV10-3 to TRBJ2-1, with 11 bases that match TRBD2. The germline V gene has CDR1 ENHRY and CDR2 SYGVKD. This CDR3 is 16 amino acids long. With V trimmed by 0 bases and J by 10 bases, 8 bases remained unmatched.

The chain employs TRBV7-8 and TRBJ2-7; tentative D call: TRBD1 (5 bases). Trimming shortened V by 1 base and J by 2 bases, and 9 bases separated the two germline ends. The CDR3 spans 14 residues. CDR1 is SGHVS, CDR2 FQNEAQ, per germline. CDR3 protein: CASSLVARAYEQYF. The CDR3, as DNA: TGTGCCAGCAGCTTAGTGGCCAGGGCCTACGAGCAGTACTTC.

The chain recombines TRBV4-3 with TRBJ2-3; weak D call: TRBD1 (5 bases). The CDR3 extends over 16 amino acids. Germline V gene lookup returns CDR1 LGHNA and CDR2 YSLEER. V was cut by 3 bases and J by 2 bases, with 15 bases left in between. The CDR3 is CASSQITGPNTDTQYF. The CDR3 coding sequence is TGCGCCAGCAGCCAGATAACAGGCCCTAACACAGATACGCAGTATTTT.